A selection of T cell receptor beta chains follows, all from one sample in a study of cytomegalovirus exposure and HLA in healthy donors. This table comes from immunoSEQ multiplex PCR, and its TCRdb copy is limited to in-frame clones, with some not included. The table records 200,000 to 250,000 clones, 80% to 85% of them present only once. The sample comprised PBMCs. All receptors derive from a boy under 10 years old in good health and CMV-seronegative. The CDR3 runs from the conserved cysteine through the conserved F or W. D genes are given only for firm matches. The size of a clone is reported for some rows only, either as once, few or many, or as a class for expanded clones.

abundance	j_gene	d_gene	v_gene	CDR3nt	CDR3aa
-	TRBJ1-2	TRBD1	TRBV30	TGTGCCTGGAGGCGACGGGACAGGGGCCTCGGCTATGGCTACACCTTC	CAWRRRDRGLGYGYTF
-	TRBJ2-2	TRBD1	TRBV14	TGTGCCAGCAGCCTACGGACAGGGGGGGACACCGGGGAGCTGTTTTTT	CASSLRTGGDTGELFF
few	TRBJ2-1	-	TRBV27	TGTGCCAGCAGTTTATCACAGAACCCCTACAATGAGCAGTTCTTC	CASSLSQNPYNEQFF
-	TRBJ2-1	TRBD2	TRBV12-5	TGTGCTAGTGGGGTAGCGGGGGTCATTGAGCAGTTCTTC	CASGVAGVIEQFF
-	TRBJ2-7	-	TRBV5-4	TGTGCCAGCAGATCCCAAAGGGGCGAGCAGTACTTC	CASRSQRGEQYF
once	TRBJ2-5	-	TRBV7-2	TGTGCCAGCAGCCCGACAGGTACCCTCCAAGAGACCCAGTACTTC	CASSPTGTLQETQYF
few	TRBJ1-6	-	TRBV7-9	TGTGCCAGCAGCTTAGTGCGGGGAAGCTCCTATAATTCACCCCTCCACTTT	CASSLVRGSSYNSPLHF
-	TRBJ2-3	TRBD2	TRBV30	TGTGCCTGGAGCCCCTCCAGCGGGAGCACGGATACGCAGTATTTT	CAWSPSSGSTDTQYF
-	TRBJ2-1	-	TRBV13	TGTGCCAGCAGCAATAGCAGGGTACGGTCCAATGAGCAGTTCTTC	CASSNSRVRSNEQFF
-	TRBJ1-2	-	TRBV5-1	TGCGCCAGCAGCTTGGTAGGCAGGGATTATGGCTACACCTTC	CASSLVGRDYGYTF
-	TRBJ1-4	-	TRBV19	TGTGCCAGTAGTATTCGTGTAGTTAATGAAAAACTGTTTTTT	CASSIRVVNEKLFF
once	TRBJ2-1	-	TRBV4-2	TGTGCCAGCAGCCAAGGAGCGGGCTCCTACAATGAGCAGTTCTTC	CASSQGAGSYNEQFF
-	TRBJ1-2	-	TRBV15	TGTGCCACCAGCAGTCCCAACAGGGTAGAGAACTATGGCTACACCTTC	CATSSPNRVENYGYTF
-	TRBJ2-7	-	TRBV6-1	TGTGCCAGCAGCCCGACATACCACTCCTACGAGCAGTACTTC	CASSPTYHSYEQYF
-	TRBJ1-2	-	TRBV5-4	TGTGCCAGCAGCTTGGCCGCGGGGGAGATCTATGGCTACACCTTC	CASSLAAGEIYGYTF
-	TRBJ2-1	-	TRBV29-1	TGCAGCGTTGGGTGGCGGGGAAGCTCCTACAATGAGCAGTTCTTC	CSVGWRGSSYNEQFF
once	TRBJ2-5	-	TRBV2	TGTGCCAGCACCGTAGCGGCGTACCAAGAGACCCAGTACTTC	CASTVAAYQETQYF
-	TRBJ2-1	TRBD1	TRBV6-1	TGTGCCAGCAGCGTAAACAGGGGGCAGGAGTTCTTC	CASSVNRGQEFF
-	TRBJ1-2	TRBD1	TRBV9	TGTGCCAGCAGCCCTGGGACAGGGTTTGGTTATGGCTACACCTTC	CASSPGTGFGYGYTF
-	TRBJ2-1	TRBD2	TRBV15	TGTGCCACCAGCAGAGCGGGACTAGCGGGTCCCACCGCCGGGAATGAGCAGTTCTTC	CATSRAGLAGPTAGNEQFF
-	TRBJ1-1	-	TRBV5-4	TGTGCCAGCAGCTTTTCAACAGGGAACACTGAAGCTTTCTTT	CASSFSTGNTEAFF
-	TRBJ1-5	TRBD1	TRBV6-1	TGTGCCAGCAGTAAGGACAGGATAGACCCCCAGCATTTT	CASSKDRIDPQHF
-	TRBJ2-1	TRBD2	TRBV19	TGTGCCCAACCACCGGGACTAAACTTTCATGAGCAGTTCTTC	CAQPPGLNFHEQFF
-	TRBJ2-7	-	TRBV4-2	TGTGCCAGCAGCCATCTGACAGGTTCCTACGAGCAGTACTTC	CASSHLTGSYEQYF
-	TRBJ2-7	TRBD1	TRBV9	TGTGCCAGCAGCGCTCACGACAGGGCAGACCCCTACGAGCAGTACTTC	CASSAHDRADPYEQYF
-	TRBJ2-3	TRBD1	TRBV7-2	TGTGCCAGCAGCGCCCGGACAGGGAACACAGATACGCAGTATTTT	CASSARTGNTDTQYF
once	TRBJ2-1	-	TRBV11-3	TGTGCCAGCAGCTTAGGTGGAGGGAGAGCTAACAATGAGCAGTTCTTC	CASSLGGGRANNEQFF
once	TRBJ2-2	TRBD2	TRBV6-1	TGTGCCAGCAGTGAGCGGGAGTGGACCGGGGAGCTGTTTTTT	CASSEREWTGELFF
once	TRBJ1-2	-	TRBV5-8	TGTGCCAGCAGCTTGGACAGGGTCTCAACTAACTATGGCTACACCTTC	CASSLDRVSTNYGYTF
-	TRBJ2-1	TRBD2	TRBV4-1	TGCGCCAGCAGCCAACCGACTAGCGTAAACAATGAGCAGTTCTTC	CASSQPTSVNNEQFF
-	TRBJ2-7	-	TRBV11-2	TGTGCCAGCAGCGGCACCGGGACACCCTACGAGCAGTACTTC	CASSGTGTPYEQYF
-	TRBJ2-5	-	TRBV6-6	TGTGCCAGCAGTTACTCTGGGCATCAAGAGACCCAGTACTTC	CASSYSGHQETQYF